The rows below give T cell receptor beta chains drawn from one sample of a study of technical replicates of blood from several donors. Clones were read by immunoSEQ multiplex PCR, and TCRdb kept only the in-frame ones, dropping some. The sample has around 72,000 clones; nearly 99% are singletons. Sequencing used T cells isolated from PBMCs. Source of these receptors: a human donor in good health. CDR3s include the opening cysteine and the closing phenylalanine or tryptophan. D genes are given only for firm matches. Clone sizes are given selectively: once, few, many, or a class where the clone is expanded.

d_call j_call v_call clone_size cdr3_aa cdr3_nt
TRBD2 TRBJ2-1 TRBV5-1 NA CASRGLAGDNEQFF TGCGCCAGCAGGGGACTAGCGGGAGATAATGAGCAGTTCTTC
TRBD2 TRBJ2-3 TRBV14 once CASSQDIGLASDTQYF TGTGCCAGCAGCCAAGATATAGGACTAGCTTCAGATACGCAGTATTTT
TRBD1 TRBJ1-5 TRBV2 once CASSEAMGTGEQPQHF TGTGCCAGCAGTGAAGCTATGGGTACAGGGGAACAGCCCCAGCATTTT
TRBD2 TRBJ2-1 TRBV9 NA CASSVGGSSSYNEQFF TGTGCCAGCAGCGTCGGCGGGAGTAGCTCCTACAATGAGCAGTTCTTC
TRBD1 TRBJ1-2 TRBV29-1 NA CSVEAGGVNYGYTF TGCAGCGTTGAAGCAGGGGGTGTTAACTATGGCTACACCTTC
TRBD2 TRBJ2-1 TRBV7-6 NA CASSLPLSGSYNEQFF TGTGCCAGCAGCCTGCCGCTTAGCGGGTCCTACAATGAGCAGTTCTTC
TRBD1 TRBJ1-2 TRBV6-5 NA CASTLGDRGGGYTF TGTGCCAGCACCTTAGGGGACAGGGGAGGCGGCTACACCTTC
TRBD1 TRBJ2-7 TRBV11-1 NA CASSTRDRINYEQYF TGTGCCAGCAGTACCCGGGACAGGATTAACTACGAGCAGTACTTC
NA TRBJ2-4 TRBV28 NA CASSFPPGGAAKNIQYF TGTGCCAGCAGTTTCCCCCCTGGGGGGGCAGCCAAAAACATTCAGTACTTC
NA TRBJ2-7 TRBV19 NA CASSTAGYEQYF TGTGCCAGTAGTACCGCAGGTTACGAGCAGTACTTC